This paragraph covers one T cell receptor beta chain sequence. This clonotype has a handful of counts. Its antigen is currently not known. A read error may produce the germline difference seen at one junction end. The data were taken from a study of CDR3 diversity in severe acne (dated by TCRdb to between 2018 and 2020). The library was built by means of PCR. Sequencing took place on an Illumina HiSeq 2000. Using fastp at Q25 and MiXCR, TCRdb reprocessed the public reads and kept productive beta chains. Every entry covers one CDR3 protein and lists the most common genes and DNA from its rows. The sample table shows 85,000 to 120,000 distinct CDR3 sequences, and roughly half are seen once. The ten largest account for around 11% of the sample. CDR1 and CDR2, looked up from the germline V gene, are ENHRY and SYGVKD. The CDR3 goes from the cysteine to the phenylalanine over 13 residues. Left in the record is the CDR3 DNA by itself, 39 bases read in frame from the first base.

The sequenced sample consisted of blood. This sequence was found in a male donor with acne. In this chain, TRBV10-3 is recombined with TRBJ2-7; the D gene is not confidently resolved. The DNA reads TGTGCCAGCAGTGAAAAGACCGTCTACGAGCAGTACTTC. This is translated as CASSEKTVYEQYF.